The present TCR beta chain was sequenced within a study of blood T cell repertoires in COVID-19. Across the study: Acute-phase and convalescent COVID-19 samples originated in the United States, Italy and Spain. In each case, the material was cDNA or gDNA derived from T cells, B-cell-depleted T cells, or PBMCs.

The junction had 8 bases not matched to a gene; V was cut back by 4 bases and J by 3 bases. Germline V gene lookup returns CDR1 SGHVS and CDR2 FQNEAQ. CDR3 size: 18 residues. As handled by the study authors: Using reference gene primer amplification, nucleated cell counts were estimated. Produced via immunoSEQ multiplex PCR; TCRdb's table is partial and in-frame only. Clonal size and the V and J genes are those of that table, whereas D and trimming came from the DNA. The table records roughly 300,000 clones, more than 70% of them present only once. J is TRBJ2-1 and V is TRBV7-8; 14 positions match TRBD2. The sample was peripheral blood. The TCR comes from a woman between 45 and 60 years old who had recovered from COVID-19. The CDR3 nucleotides are TGTGCCAGCAGCTCCGGGACTAGCGGGAGCCACTACTACAATGAGCAGTTCTTC. Amino acid sequence: CASSSGTSGSHYYNEQFF.